This T cell receptor beta chain was retrieved from a study of T cell repertoires in cytomegalovirus infection. At the level of the study: CMV epitopes, recently identified HLA-C-restricted and well-studied HLA-B-restricted, were used. Public TCR beta signatures marked donors with CMV infection and the matching HLA. General study points: Dominating the ex vivo response were TCR beta clonotypes that were CMV-specific and HLA-C-restricted.

In TCRdb, the reads were re-called with MiXCR into one record per CDR3 protein. The data show roughly 500,000 distinct CDR3 sequences, more than 30% seen once. The CDR3 is made up of 13 amino acids. V shed 0 bases and J shed 5 bases, with 7 bases lying between them. Germline V gene lookup returns CDR1 LGHNA and CDR2 YNFKEQ. This clonotype was found a few times. The antigen is not known. The sample in question was cultured PBMCs, obtained from culture after CMV antigen stimulation. The receptor's source is a human donor in good health (CMV status not recorded). Some clones in this sample may be carry-over from other donors' samples. This chain connects TRBV4-2 to TRBJ1-2; D unclear. The chain's CDR3 is CASSQESGYGYTF. DNA of the CDR3: TGTGCCAGCAGCCAAGAGTCTGGGTATGGCTACACCTTC.